This T cell receptor (beta chain) was sequenced during a study of blood T cell repertoires in COVID-19. Study-level information: Samples taken during acute and convalescent COVID-19 were collected in the United States, Italy and Spain. T cells, B-cell-depleted T cells, or PBMCs provided the cDNA or gDNA that served as material.

Of note for this clone: One junction end disagrees with the germline gene, perhaps due to a read error.

Authors' methods: Researchers report that nucleated cell counts were estimated from reference gene primer amplification. The assay was immunoSEQ multiplex PCR, and TCRdb's table has in-frame clones only and misses some. V, J and clone size reflect that table, while D and trimming were determined from the DNA. Here the sample spans approximately 140,000 clones, 84% being singletons. The TCR comes from an elderly woman in a cohort sampled during active or convalescent COVID-19. The material sequenced was peripheral blood.

The CDR3 DNA reads TGTGCCAGCAGCCGCCACTCGATGAATTCCCCCCTCCACTTT. Its translation is CASSRHSMNSPLHF. The J gene is TRBJ1-6, the V gene TRBV3-1 (or the pseudogene TRBV3-2); D unclear. The CDR3 covers 14 residues. From germline, CDR1 is LGHDT and CDR2 YNNKEL (reference sequence).